The 24 T cell receptor beta chains below were found in one sample sequenced in a study of blood T cell repertoires in COVID-19. Sequencing used immunoSEQ multiplex PCR; TCRdb keeps in-frame clones, though not all of them. The sample shows 390,000 or so clones, 80% to 85% of them seen only once. The sequencing sample was made of PBMCs or T cells enriched from blood (not recorded which). The receptors were sampled from a woman in her 50s who had recovered from COVID-19.

The CDR3 nucleotides read TGTGCCAGCAGCCGTCGGACAGGGGATGGCTACACCTTC. As protein: CASSRRTGDGYTF. The rearrangement joins TRBV14 to TRBJ1-2; TRBD1 aligns across 9 bases. V shed 4 bases, J shed 6 bases, and the junction held 3 bases outside the gene matches. The CDR3 sequence is 13 residues long. Germline V lookup: CDR1 SGHDN, CDR2 FVKESK.

The CDR3 DNA sequence: TGTGCCAGCAGCTTAGTCGGGGATCTGTACAATGAGCAGTTCTTC. Translated, it gives CASSLVGDLYNEQFF. The chain couples TRBV11-2 to TRBJ2-1; D possibly corresponds to TRBD2 (5 bases). CDR1 and CDR2 from the germline V gene are SGHAT and FQNNGV. V lost 1 base and J 4 bases, leaving 11 bases between the germline ends. CDR3 size: 15 residues.

This rearrangement joins TRBV11-3 to TRBJ1-1, with 9 bases identical to TRBD1. The germline V gene has CDR1 SGHNT and CDR2 YENEEA. The CDR3 length is 12 residues. The V and J ends lost 5 bases and 11 bases, in that order; junction bases with no gene match: 6. CDR3 sequence reads: CASSIGQGQAFF. CDR3 bases: TGTGCCAGCAGCATCGGACAGGGGCAGGCTTTCTTT.

The V and J genes are TRBV11-2 and TRBJ2-3; 9 nucleotides agree with TRBD2. The junction had 14 bases not matched to a gene; V was cut back by 5 bases and J by 5 bases. Germline values: CDR1 SGHAT, CDR2 FQNNGV. This CDR3 contains 17 residues. As DNA, the CDR3 is TGTGCCAGCAGCCCACCCCCGGGACTAGCCCGGGGAGATACGCAGTATTTT. Translating gives CASSPPPGLARGDTQYF.

The chain uses TRBV27 and TRBJ2-2; 9 bases line up with TRBD1. The CDR3 is made up of 15 amino acids. Germline V CDR1 and CDR2: MNHEY, SMNVEV (reference sequence). With V trimmed by 5 bases and J by 3 bases, 4 bases remained unmatched. The CDR3 sequence: CASSQDRGDTGELFF. The CDR3 coding sequence is TGTGCCAGCAGTCAGGACAGGGGAGACACCGGGGAGCTGTTTTTT.

This chain links TRBV3-1 (or the pseudogene TRBV3-2) with TRBJ2-3; 9 nucleotides line up with TRBD1. The V and J ends lost 1 base and 8 bases, in that order; junction bases with no gene match: 4. This CDR3 is 14 amino acids long. Germline V gene sequence: CDR1 LGHDT, CDR2 YNNKEL (reference sequence). CDR3 protein: CASSQGQGVGTQYF. The CDR3 region has the DNA TGTGCCAGCAGCCAAGGACAGGGGGTCGGTACGCAGTATTTT.

The chain has TRBV7-2 and TRBJ2-2; 9 nucleotides line up with TRBD2. Trimming cost V 0 bases and J 7 bases; bases outside gene matches: 0. CDR3 size: 14 residues. Germline V gives CDR1 SGHTA, CDR2 FQGNSA. The CDR3, as DNA: TGTGCCAGCAGCTTAGCTAGCGGGAGCGGGGAGCTGTTTTTT. This sequence encodes CASSLASGSGELFF.

The chain uses TRBV3-1 (or the pseudogene TRBV3-2) and TRBJ1-4, with D perhaps TRBD1 (6 bases). The CDR3 has 15 residues. With 1 base removed from V and 2 bases from J, the gap between germline ends came to 8 bases. The germline CDR1 and CDR2 sequences are LGHDT and YNNKEL (reference sequence). Here the CDR3 DNA reads TGTGCCAGCAGCCAAGGAAGGGGGACTAATGAAAAACTGTTTTTT. Protein sequence: CASSQGRGTNEKLFF.

J is TRBJ1-2 and V is TRBV6-5; 8 nucleotides align to TRBD1. This CDR3 is 15 amino acids long. Per the germline V gene, CDR1 is MNHEY and CDR2 is SVGAGI. Trimming took 8 bases from V and 8 from J; bases not matched to a gene: 16. CDR3 coding DNA: TGTGCCAGCTCTCCTGGAATAACAGGGGGTAGCGGCTACACCTTC. It encodes CASSPGITGGSGYTF.

This rearrangement joins TRBV2 to TRBJ1-5; D may be TRBD1 (5 bases). This CDR3 comprises 13 residues. V dropped 4 bases and J dropped 5 bases, with 9 bases sitting between them. Germline lookup yields CDR1 SNHLY and CDR2 FYNNEI. CDR3 residues: CASSVEGYQPQHF. The CDR3 DNA reads as TGTGCCAGCAGTGTGGAGGGGTATCAGCCCCAGCATTTT.

The V gene is TRBV7-8, the J gene TRBJ1-5; D gene ambiguous. Germline V gene lookup returns CDR1 SGHVS and CDR2 FQNEAQ. The CDR3 is 15 amino acids. The germline V and J ends were trimmed by 2 bases and 5 bases, with 13 bases remaining between them. This chain's CDR3 is CASSLRGGLDQPQHF. The CDR3 coding sequence is TGTGCCAGCAGCTTACGAGGCGGCCTAGATCAGCCCCAGCATTTT.

The chain combines TRBV30 with TRBJ2-1; D is unclear. This CDR3 contains 13 residues. The V end was cut by 2 bases, the J end by 0 bases, with 5 bases between. CDR1 is GTSNPN and CDR2 is SVGIG in the germline V gene (reference sequence). CDR3 sequence reads: CAWSWSSYNEQFF. The CDR3 nucleotides are TGTGCCTGGAGTTGGAGCTCCTACAATGAGCAGTTCTTC. The variable domain in full, with the rest retrieved from reference TRBV30 and TRBJ2-1, is SQTIHQWPATLVQPVGSPLSLECTVEGTSNPNLYWYRQAAGRGLQLLFYSVGIGQISSEVPQNLSASRPQDRQFILSSKKLLLSDSGFYLCAWSWSSYNEQFFGPGTRLTVL.

This chain's CDR3 is CASSPLVGDTIYF. CDR3 bases: TGTGCCAGCTCACCACTAGTCGGGGACACCATATATTTT. This sequence joins TRBV18 and TRBJ1-3; no firm D call. The V and J ends lost 1 base and 8 bases respectively, with 9 bases between them. Germline lookup yields CDR1 KGHSH and CDR2 LQKENI. This CDR3 spans 13 amino acids.

This chain uses TRBV20-1 with TRBJ1-1, with unresolved D. The ends were cut back, 7 bases at V and 4 bases at J, with 10 bases in the middle. The germline V gene has CDR1 DFQATT and CDR2 SNEGSKA (reference sequence). This CDR3 spans 11 amino acids. The CDR3 bases are TGCAGTGTTCGATACGGCACTGAAGCTTTCTTT. Translated: CSVRYGTEAFF.

V gene TRBV5-1 combines with J gene TRBJ1-2, with D possibly being TRBD1 (5 bases). Trimming pared 0 bases from V and 5 bases from J, leaving 14 bases between. The length of the CDR3 is 15 residues. The germline V gene has CDR1 SGHRS and CDR2 YFSETQ. In DNA, the CDR3 is TGCGCCAGCAGCTTGGCCGTAGGGGTGGAGTATGGCTACACCTTC. Encoded protein: CASSLAVGVEYGYTF.

This sequence joins TRBV9 and TRBJ1-2, with TRBD1 as a possible D gene (6 bases). The CDR3 covers 13 residues. Trimming left V 3 bases short and J 6 bases short, with 12 bases between. CDR1 is SGDLS, CDR2 YYNGEE, per germline. The CDR3 nucleotides are TGTGCCAGCAGCGCCGAATCAGGGGATGGCTACACCTTC. Its protein is CASSAESGDGYTF.

This clone has more than one count but fewer than ten. The rearrangement joins TRBV30 to TRBJ2-5; 8 bases line up with TRBD1. CDR3 size: 13 residues. The V segment lost 4 bases and the J segment 2 bases; nucleotides outside the gene matches: 3. Per germline, CDR1 GTSNPN and CDR2 SVGIG (reference sequence). CDR3 residues: CAWNRGIQETQYF. DNA for the CDR3: TGTGCCTGGAACAGGGGGATTCAAGAGACCCAGTACTTC.

The chain employs TRBV30 and TRBJ1-2; D gene ambiguous. CDR3 size: 13 residues. Trimming removed 1 base at V and 7 bases at J, with 13 bases between. CDR1 is GTSNPN, CDR2 SVGIG, per germline (reference sequence). The CDR3 region is CAWSAPGVRGYTF. CDR3 in DNA: TGTGCCTGGAGTGCCCCAGGTGTTCGTGGCTACACCTTC.

This sequence joins TRBV5-8 and TRBJ1-2, with D hard to call. The germline V gene encodes CDR1 SGHTS and CDR2 YDEGEE. V was trimmed by 2 bases and J by 3 bases, leaving 14 bases between them. The CDR3 contains 15 residues. The CDR3 is CASSFPNPADYGYTF. The CDR3 DNA reads TGTGCCAGCAGCTTCCCAAATCCTGCGGACTATGGCTACACCTTC.

The V call is TRBV5-5, the J call TRBJ2-2; 8 bases agree with TRBD2. CDR1 is SGHKS, CDR2 YYEKEE, per germline (reference sequence). This CDR3 region has 17 residues. Germline trimming cut 3 bases from V and 5 bases from J; bases unmatched to any gene: 12. The CDR3 DNA follows: TGTGCCAGCAGCTACATTTCGGGACTAGAGGCGACCGGGGAGCTGTTTTTT. Amino acids: CASSYISGLEATGELFF.

CDR3 in DNA: TGTGCCAGTAGTATAGATGCTTGGGAGAGCATGAACACTGAAGCTTTCTTT. Translated, it gives CASSIDAWESMNTEAFF. The gene calls are TRBV19 and TRBJ1-1; unclear D gene. Trimming stripped 0 bases from V and 0 bases from J, with 14 bases between. CDR3 length: 17 amino acids. CDR1 is LNHDA and CDR2 is SQIVND in the germline V gene (reference sequence).

This sequence joins TRBV10-3 and TRBJ2-5; 7 positions agree with TRBD2. The length of the CDR3 is 11 residues. The V segment lost 8 bases and the J segment 4 bases; nucleotides outside the gene matches: 1. The germline gives CDR1 ENHRY, CDR2 SYGVKD. Here the CDR3 reads CAISGGETQYF. For the CDR3, the DNA is TGTGCCATCTCGGGGGGAGAGACCCAGTACTTC.

The rearrangement joins TRBV15 to TRBJ1-4; D remains ambiguous. With 0 bases removed from V and 7 bases from J, the gap between germline ends came to 9 bases. The germline V gene has CDR1 LNHNV and CDR2 YYDKDF (reference sequence). The CDR3 is 14 amino acids. The CDR3 is CATSRDSAGEKLFF. CDR3 nucleotide sequence: TGTGCCACCAGCAGAGATTCGGCGGGTGAAAAACTGTTTTTT.

This chain joins TRBV5-1 and TRBJ2-1, with TRBD2 matching 9 bases. The germline CDR1 and CDR2 sequences are SGHRS and YFSETQ. The CDR3 contains 18 residues. The V segment lost 4 bases and the J segment 8 bases; nucleotides outside the gene matches: 19. CDR3 bases: TGCGCCAGCAGCGACAGGCTAGCGGGAAGTCTGGGGACTTATGAGCAGTTCTTC. The encoded protein is CASSDRLAGSLGTYEQFF.